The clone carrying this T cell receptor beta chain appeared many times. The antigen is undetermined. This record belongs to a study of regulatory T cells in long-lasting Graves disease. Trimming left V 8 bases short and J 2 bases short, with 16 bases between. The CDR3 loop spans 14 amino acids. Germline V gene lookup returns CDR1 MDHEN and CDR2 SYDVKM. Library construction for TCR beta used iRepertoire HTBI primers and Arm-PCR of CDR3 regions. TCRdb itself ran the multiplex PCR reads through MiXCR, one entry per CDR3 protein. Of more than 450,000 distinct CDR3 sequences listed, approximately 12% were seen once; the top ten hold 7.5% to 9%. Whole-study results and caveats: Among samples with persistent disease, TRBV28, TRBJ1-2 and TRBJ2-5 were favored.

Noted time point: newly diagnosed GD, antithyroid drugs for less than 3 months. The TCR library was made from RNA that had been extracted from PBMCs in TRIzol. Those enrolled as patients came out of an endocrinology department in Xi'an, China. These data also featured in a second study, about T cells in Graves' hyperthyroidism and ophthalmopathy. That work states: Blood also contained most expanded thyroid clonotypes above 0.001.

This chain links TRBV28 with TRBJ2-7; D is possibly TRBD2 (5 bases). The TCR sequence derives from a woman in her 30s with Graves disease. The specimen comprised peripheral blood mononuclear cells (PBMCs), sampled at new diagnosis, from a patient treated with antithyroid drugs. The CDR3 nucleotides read TGTGCCAGCTCACACCTGAGCGGACCCTACGAGCAGTACTTC. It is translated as CASSHLSGPYEQYF. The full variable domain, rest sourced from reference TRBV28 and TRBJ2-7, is DVKVTQSSRYLVKRTGEKVFLECVQDMDHENMFWYRQDPGLGLRLIYFSYDVKMKEKGDIPEGYSVSREKKERFSLILESASTNQTSMYLCASSHLSGPYEQYFGPGTRLTVT.